This T cell receptor beta chain was recorded in a study of Ad26.COV2.S vaccination and SARS-CoV-2 variants. Study details: Dosing was one shot or two shots 56 days apart.

Study-wide findings and caveats: Breadth and depth estimates from TCRs may understate total T cell responses. It was found that vaccine and placebo recipients had similar non-spike TCR breadth.

Generated by immunoSEQ multiplex PCR, the TCRdb table keeps only in-frame clones and is missing some. Of more than 300,000 clones in the sample, 86% were seen once. Treatment denoted: roughly 18 received Ad26.COV2.S at low or high dose, single or two shots; a few received placebo; per-sample allocation not given. Sampling happened 63 days after the first vaccine or placebo injection. Cohort 1b enrolled adults aged 18-55 years in Boston. About this clone: Its antigen is unknown.

The origin of this receptor is a person between 18 and 60 years old who received the Ad26.COV2.S COVID-19 vaccine or a placebo. Sequenced material: peripheral blood, taken in a trial of Ad26.COV2.S vaccine versus placebo.

The CDR3 loop is CASSLAIQSGNTIYF. DNA for the CDR3: TGTGCCAGCAGCTTAGCTATCCAGTCTGGAAACACCATATATTTT. V gene TRBV7-2 combines with J gene TRBJ1-3; no clear D. This CDR3 is 15 amino acids long. V was shortened by 0 bases and J by 1 base, with 7 bases between the two germline ends. Germline CDR1 and CDR2: SGHTA and FQGNSA.